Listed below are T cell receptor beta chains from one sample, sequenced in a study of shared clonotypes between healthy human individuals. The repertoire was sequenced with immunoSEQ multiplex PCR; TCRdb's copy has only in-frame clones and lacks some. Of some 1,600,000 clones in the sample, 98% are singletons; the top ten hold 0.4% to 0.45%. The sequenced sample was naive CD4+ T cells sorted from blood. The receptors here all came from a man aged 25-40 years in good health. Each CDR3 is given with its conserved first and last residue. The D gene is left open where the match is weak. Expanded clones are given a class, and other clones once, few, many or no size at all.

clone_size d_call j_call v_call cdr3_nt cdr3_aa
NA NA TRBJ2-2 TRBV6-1 TGTGCCAGCAGTTGGACTACCGGGGAGCTGTTTTTT CASSWTTGELFF
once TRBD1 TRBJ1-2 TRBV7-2 TGTGCCAGCAGCCTCACAGGGGGCAACTATGGCTACACCTTC CASSLTGGNYGYTF
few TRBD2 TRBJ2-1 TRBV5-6 TGTGCCAGCAGCCGGACTAGCGGGGCGTACAATGAGCAGTTCTTC CASSRTSGAYNEQFF
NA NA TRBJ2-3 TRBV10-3 TGTGCCATCAGTGAGTCCCTTGATACGCAGTATTTT CAISESLDTQYF
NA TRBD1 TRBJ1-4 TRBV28 TGTGCCAGCAGCCTCGGGACAGCGGAAAAACTGTTTTTT CASSLGTAEKLFF
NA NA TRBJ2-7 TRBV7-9 TGTGCCAGCAGCTTAGCGGGAGACTTTTCCTACGAGCAGTACTTC CASSLAGDFSYEQYF
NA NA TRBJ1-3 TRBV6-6 TGTGCCAGCAGTTATAACAGCCAACTACCTGGAAACACCATATATTTT CASSYNSQLPGNTIYF
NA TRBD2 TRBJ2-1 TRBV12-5 TGTGCTAGTGGTTTGGTACAGGGCGGGAGGGCCGTCAATGAGCAGTTCTTC CASGLVQGGRAVNEQFF
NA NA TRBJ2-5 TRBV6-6 TGTGCCAGCAGTTCCCCACAAGAGACCCAGTACTTC CASSSPQETQYF
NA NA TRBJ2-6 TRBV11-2 TGTGCCAGCAGCCTTCGACAGGCAACTGGGGCCAACGTCCTGACTTTC CASSLRQATGANVLTF
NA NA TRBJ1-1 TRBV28 TGTGCCAGCAGTCTGACGGTGAACACTGAAGCTTTCTTT CASSLTVNTEAFF
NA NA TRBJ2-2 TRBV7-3 TGTGCCAGCAGCTTAGTCACCTCCACCGGGGAGCTGTTTTTT CASSLVTSTGELFF
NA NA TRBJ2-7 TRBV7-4 TGTGCCAGCAGCCCCCAGTTTGCCAGGGCAACGGGCGAGCAGTACTTC CASSPQFARATGEQYF
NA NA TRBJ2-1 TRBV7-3 TGTGCCAGCAGCTCCCTCAGGGCGGCCTCCTACAATGAGCAGTTCTTC CASSSLRAASYNEQFF
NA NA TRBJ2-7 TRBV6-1 TGTGCCAGCCTGACAGCCTACGAGCAGTACTTC CASLTAYEQYF
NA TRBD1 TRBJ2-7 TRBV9 TGTGCCAGCAGCGTAGAGGGGACAGGGGGCTTCTACGAGCAGTACTTC CASSVEGTGGFYEQYF
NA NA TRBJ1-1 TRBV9 TGTGCCAGCAGCGTAGGCGCCGGCAACACTGAAGCTTTCTTT CASSVGAGNTEAFF
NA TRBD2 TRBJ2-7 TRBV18 TGTGCCAGCTCACTCATGCCCCTTAGCGGGAGCTCCTACGAGCAGTACTTC CASSLMPLSGSSYEQYF
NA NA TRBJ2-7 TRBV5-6 TGTGCCAGCAGCCTCATCGGTGGGAATCACTACTCCTACGAGCAGTACTTC CASSLIGGNHYSYEQYF
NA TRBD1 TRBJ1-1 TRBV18 TGTGCCAGCTCACCCCGAATAAGGGGACAGCAAAACGTGATGGGGGCTTTCTTT CASSPRIRGQQNVMGAFF
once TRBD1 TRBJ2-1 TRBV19 TGTGCCAGTAGTGGGACAGTCTCCTACAATGAGCAGTTCTTC CASSGTVSYNEQFF
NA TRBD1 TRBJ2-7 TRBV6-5 TGTGCCAGCTTTCCGGGACAGGGGTTTCCCGAGCAGTACTTC CASFPGQGFPEQYF